This T cell receptor beta chain was identified during a study of vaccination and CD4 T cells after COVID-19. Sequenced with the Oncomine TCR Beta short-read assay was DNA taken from cultured CD4+ T cells. TCRdb re-analysed the PCR reads in MiXCR, keeping a single row per CDR3 protein. The table includes more than 20,000 distinct CDR3 sequences, 70% detected once. Germline V gene sequence: CDR1 MDHEN, CDR2 SYDVKM. The ends were cut back, 4 bases at V and 0 bases at J, with 12 bases in the middle. The CDR3 totals 15 residues. The treatment here: approximately 9-day PBMC culture with coronavirus spike peptide pools or control peptides (ViraFEST assay). In the case of this clonotype: Its specificity is unknown.

The sample consisted of CD4+ T cells from blood, cultured in vitro. The V gene is TRBV28, the J gene TRBJ1-1; D is perhaps TRBD1 (5 bases). The sequence was obtained from a human donor who had recovered from COVID-19. This chain's CDR3 is CASSSGFGLNTEAFF. The CDR3 DNA follows: TGTGCCAGCAGTTCAGGGTTCGGTTTGAACACTGAAGCTTTCTTT.